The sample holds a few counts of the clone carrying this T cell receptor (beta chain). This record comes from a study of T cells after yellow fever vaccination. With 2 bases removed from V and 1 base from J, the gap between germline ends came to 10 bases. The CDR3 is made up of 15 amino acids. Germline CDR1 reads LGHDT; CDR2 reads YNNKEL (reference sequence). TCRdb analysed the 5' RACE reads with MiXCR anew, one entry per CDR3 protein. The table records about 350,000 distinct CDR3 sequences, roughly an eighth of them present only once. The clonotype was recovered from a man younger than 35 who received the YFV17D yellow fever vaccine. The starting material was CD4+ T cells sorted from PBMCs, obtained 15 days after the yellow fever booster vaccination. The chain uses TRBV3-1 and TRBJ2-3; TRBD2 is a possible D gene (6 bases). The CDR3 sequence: CASSQNPGGTDTQYF. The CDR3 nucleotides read TGTGCCAGCAGCCAAAATCCGGGGGGCACAGATACGCAGTATTTT.